The TCR beta chain described here comes from a study of OX40 agonist ivuxolimab in advanced cancers. Looking at the study overall: Ivuxolimab was a fully human IgG2 agonistic monoclonal antibody targeting the costimulatory receptor OX40 (CD134). Intravenous ivuxolimab was administered to patients every 2 weeks at six dose levels: 0.01, 0.1, 0.3, 1.5, 3 and 10 mg/kg. Of the approximately 54 patients in dose escalation, about 20 had hepatocellular carcinoma, about 15 had melanoma, 9 had renal cell carcinoma and 9 had head and neck cancer. In the dose-escalation cohort, around 80% of patients were male, and the mean age was 60 years with a range of roughly 23 to 79. Prior anti-PD-1, anti-PD-L1 or anti-CTLA-4 therapy was permitted, and 40% to 50% of dose-escalation patients had received checkpoint inhibitors. Partial responses occurred in three dose-escalation patients, of whom one had hepatocellular carcinoma and two had cutaneous melanoma. Peripheral TCRbeta sequencing was intended to test whether TCR sequence diversity was altered and clonal T-cell expansion was caused by ivuxolimab. The paper describes the monotherapy dose-escalation part (N of about 54 patients) of the phase I trial of ivuxolimab. Here is what the overall study found, with its caveats: Low levels of normalized T-cell clonal expansion were also shown by some nonresponding patients. At doses of 0.1 to 3.0 mg/kg, clonal expansion of both CD4+ and CD8+ blood T cells was observed from baseline to week 6. On average, CD8+ T cells showed more expanded clones than CD4+ T cells after ivuxolimab. In the 0.1-3.0 mg/kg groups, partial responders had among the lowest normalized peripheral clonal expansion, particularly in CD8+ T cells. Which antigens the clonally expanded peripheral T cells were specific for was not determined.

Patients with a history of autoimmune disease or receiving systemic immunosuppression were excluded from the trial. Peripheral blood for TCR sequencing was drawn from every dose cohort at baseline, at cycle 4 day 1 and at cycle 7 day 1. Samples came from an open-label, multicenter, first-in-human phase I dose-escalation trial of ivuxolimab. Adults with locally advanced or metastatic head and neck squamous cell, hepatocellular, melanoma or renal cell carcinoma were enrolled in the trial. Before TCR sequencing, CD4+ T cells and CD8+ T cells from peripheral blood were sorted into separate populations. A remark on this clone: Its antigen remains undetermined. Base quality data are lacking; no much larger clone is found one base away.

Genomic DNA was isolated from the sorted cells so that the TCRbeta CDR3 region could be sequenced. TCRbeta CDR3 regions were sequenced using the immunoSEQ Assay. The table comes from immuneACCESS by way of TCRdb, which keeps in-frame sequences with V and J called. Part of the clones is missing from these tables; in studies checked, under half for an unresolved V gene and the rest for unknown reasons. A total of about 76,000 clones appear in this sample, roughly 89% of them only once. The ten largest clones take up less than 0.2% of the sample. V lost 7 bases and J lost 1 base; the stretch between them is 12 bases long. CDR3 length: 14 amino acids, cysteine to phenylalanine. Only the CDR3 DNA stays, 42 bases, in frame from base 1. The germline V gene encodes CDR1 MDHEN and CDR2 SYDVKM.

The material sequenced was CD4+ or CD8+ T cells sorted from blood, taken in a trial of the OX40 agonist ivuxolimab. Recombination connected TRBV28 to TRBJ2-3; a tentative D match to TRBD1 spans 5 bases. The sequence was collected from an adult with an advanced solid tumor such as melanoma, head and neck, liver or kidney cancer. The DNA sequence follows: TGTGCCAGCACCCTGGGGCAGGGCACAGATACGCAGTATTTT. This yields the protein CASTLGQGTDTQYF.